The 23 T cell receptor beta chains reported below all come from one sample, sequenced in a study of cytomegalovirus exposure and HLA in healthy donors. The PCR used 60 Vbeta and 13 Jbeta primers. The protocol was immunoSEQ multiplex PCR, while the TCRdb copy is restricted to in-frame clones and leaves out a portion. The sample contains around 90,000 clones, around 84% of which appear only once. Specimen: PBMCs. The receptors derive from a middle-aged man in good health and CMV-seropositive.

The chain joins TRBV5-1 to TRBJ1-2; 7 positions agree with TRBD1. Trimming at V came to 1 base and at J to 1 base, leaving 1 base not matched to a gene. The CDR3 is 14 amino acids. CDR1 is SGHRS and CDR2 is YFSETQ in the germline V gene. This chain's CDR3 is CASSLQGGNYGYTF. For the CDR3, the DNA is TGCGCCAGCAGCTTGCAGGGGGGTAACTATGGCTACACCTTC.

This clone was counted a single time. This chain links TRBV12-5 with TRBJ1-6, with 7 bases that match TRBD1. This CDR3 comprises 12 residues. V lost 4 bases, J lost 16 bases, and 7 bases stayed unmatched. CDR1 is LGHNT, CDR2 FRNRAP, per germline. CDR3 residues: CASGSGQAFLHF. The CDR3 DNA is TGTGCTAGTGGTTCAGGACAGGCCTTTCTCCACTTT.

Remarks on this clone: Germline is not matched at one junction end, which may reflect a read error. This rearrangement joins TRBV11-2 to TRBJ2-5; D is uncertain. With the DNA end fitting TRBJ2-7 better, the J assignment may be wrong. Germline V gives CDR1 SGHAT, CDR2 FQNNGV. CDR3 size: 10 residues. CDR3 amino acids: CANSFREQYF. CDR3 sequence (DNA): TGTGCCAACAGCTTTCGCGAGCAGTACTTC.

J is TRBJ1-1 and V is TRBV18; 8 bases fit TRBD1. Losses at the gene ends were 5 bases for V and 1 base for J; bases not matched to a gene: 6. Germline-derived CDR1 and CDR2 are KGHSH and LQKENI. This CDR3 has 15 residues. In DNA, the CDR3 is TGTGCCAGCTCATCCATGGACAGGGCGAACACTGAAGCTTTCTTT. Translated: CASSSMDRANTEAFF.

The J gene is TRBJ2-4, the V gene TRBV5-1; 9 bases align to TRBD2. Trimming took 3 bases from V and 6 from J; bases not matched to a gene: 4. Germline V CDR1 and CDR2: SGHRS, YFSETQ. The CDR3 contains 14 residues. CDR3 residues: CASSWGTSPNIQYF. The CDR3 DNA reads TGCGCCAGCAGCTGGGGGACTAGCCCAAACATTCAGTACTTC.

The chain joins TRBV6-1 to TRBJ2-3; 15 bases fit TRBD2. Germline CDR1 MNHNS, CDR2 SASEGT. The CDR3 is made up of 14 amino acids. J lost 5 bases, V lost 11 bases, and 5 bases had no gene match. The CDR3, as DNA: TGTGCCGTCGGACTAGCGGGGGGGCGAGATACGCAGTATTTT. It is translated as CAVGLAGGRDTQYF.

The chain uses TRBV19 and TRBJ2-7; D possibly corresponds to TRBD2 (6 bases). Germline-derived CDR1 and CDR2 are LNHDA and SQIVND (reference sequence). V gave up 7 bases and J gave up 5 bases, with 21 bases separating them. The CDR3 totals 15 residues. The CDR3 DNA reads as TGTGCCAGTACCCAATCAGTATTTGGGGGGAACGAGCAGTACTTC. Protein: CASTQSVFGGNEQYF.

The chain combines TRBV7-8 with TRBJ2-1; 9 bases agree with TRBD2. CDR3 length: 15 amino acids. J was trimmed by 7 bases and V by 6 bases; bases with no gene match: 10. The germline gives CDR1 SGHVS, CDR2 FQNEAQ. DNA of the CDR3: TGTGCCAGCAGTCCCGGTAGCGGGAGAGAGAATGAGCAGTTCTTC. It is translated as CASSPGSGRENEQFF.

The rearrangement joins TRBV4-1 to TRBJ2-1, with TRBD2 matching over 9 bases. Trimming at V came to 3 bases and at J to 4 bases, leaving 7 bases not matched to a gene. The CDR3 spans 16 residues. Per germline, CDR1 MGHRA and CDR2 YSYEKL. CDR3 protein: CASSQGRGGRYNEQFF. In DNA form, the CDR3 reads TGCGCCAGCAGCCAGGGGCGGGGGGGCCGGTACAATGAGCAGTTCTTC.

The rearrangement links TRBV5-1 to TRBJ2-5; 9 nucleotides align to TRBD1. Trimming cost V 4 bases and J 5 bases; bases outside gene matches: 9. This CDR3 region has 15 residues. Germline lookup yields CDR1 SGHRS and CDR2 YFSETQ. The CDR3 region has the DNA TGCGCCAGCAGCCCCAGGGGACAGGGTATGGAGACCCAGTACTTC. It yields the protein CASSPRGQGMETQYF.

The V gene is TRBV19, the J gene TRBJ1-5, with 10 bases identical to TRBD1. The CDR3 sequence is 19 residues long. V was clipped by 4 bases and J by 4 bases; unmatched bases: 16. Germline-derived CDR1 and CDR2 are LNHDA and SQIVND (reference sequence). CDR3 nucleotide sequence: TGTGCCAGTAGTACCACCCAGGGACAGGGGCTCGATCAGAATCAGCCCCAGCATTTT. Protein: CASSTTQGQGLDQNQPQHF. Based on the CDR3 plus reference TRBV19 and TRBJ1-5, the full variable domain is DGGITQSPKYLFRKEGQNVTLSCEQNLNHDAMYWYRQDPGQGLRLIYYSQIVNDFQKGDIAEGYSVSREKKESFPLTVTSAQKNPTAFYLCASSTTQGQGLDQNQPQHFGDGTRLSIL.

As for this clone: The junction does not match germline at one end; this may be a read error. The rearrangement uses TRBV11-2 and TRBJ1-2, with 7 positions matching TRBD1. The CDR3 spans 15 residues. CDR1 SGHAT and CDR2 FQNNGV come from the germline V gene. The DNA for the CDR3 is TGTGCCAGCAGCTTTCCCCCAGGGGGGACGGGTGGCCACACCTTC. Translating it yields CASSFPPGGTGGHTF. The variable domain in full, with the rest retrieved from reference TRBV11-2 and TRBJ1-2, is EAGVAQSPRYKIIEKRQSVAFWCNPISGHATLYWYQQILGQGPKLLIQFQNNGVVDDSQLPKDRFSAERLKGVDSTLKIQPAKLEDSAVYLCASSFPPGGTGGHTFGSGTRLTVV.

The chain couples TRBV5-1 to TRBJ2-1; 12 bases are shared with TRBD2. This CDR3 spans 16 amino acids. V was clipped by 4 bases and J by 5 bases; unmatched bases: 7. Germline values: CDR1 SGHRS, CDR2 YFSETQ. In nucleotides, the CDR3 is TGCGCCAGCAGCCATGGACTAGCGGGAATGAACAATGAGCAGTTCTTC. It is translated as CASSHGLAGMNNEQFF.

The chain couples TRBV19 to TRBJ1-1; D call uncertain. The V and J ends lost 4 bases and 3 bases respectively, with 9 bases between them. CDR3 length: 13 amino acids. CDR1 LNHDA and CDR2 SQIVND come from the germline V gene (reference sequence). The CDR3: CASSRQVYTEAFF. The CDR3 DNA sequence: TGTGCCAGTAGTAGGCAGGTTTACACTGAAGCTTTCTTT.

The CDR3: CASSLMAKLNTEAFF. The CDR3 nucleotides read TGTGCCAGCAGCTTGATGGCAAAATTGAACACTGAAGCTTTCTTT. V usage is TRBV5-5 and J usage is TRBJ1-1; D is uncertain. This CDR3 region has 15 residues. Trimming stripped 1 base from V and 0 bases from J, with 10 bases between. Germline V gives CDR1 SGHKS, CDR2 YYEKEE (reference sequence).

The rearrangement joins TRBV19 to TRBJ2-2; no clear D gene. Between the trimmed V and J ends, which lost 6 bases and 4 bases, there was a span of 3 bases. The germline CDR1 and CDR2 sequences are LNHDA and SQIVND (reference sequence). This CDR3 comprises 11 residues. CDR3: CASSITGELFF. DNA for the CDR3: TGTGCCAGTAGCATCACCGGGGAGCTGTTTTTT.

The rearrangement uses TRBV5-1 and TRBJ2-3, with TRBD2 matching 11 bases. After removal of 10 bases from V and 4 bases from J, the junction contained 8 bases not matched to a gene. The V gene's germline CDR1 is SGHRS and CDR2 YFSETQ. CDR3 size: 14 residues. The CDR3 region is CASQTSGVADTQYF. The CDR3, as DNA: TGCGCCTCCCAGACTAGCGGGGTAGCAGATACGCAGTATTTT.

This clone was counted a few times. The V and J genes are TRBV2 and TRBJ1-2; D is uncertain. CDR3 length equals 11 residues. Deletions cut 3 bases from V and 7 bases from J, with 6 bases between. Germline V gives CDR1 SNHLY, CDR2 FYNNEI. The CDR3 loop is CASSEELGYTF. CDR3 coding DNA: TGTGCCAGCAGTGAGGAGCTTGGCTACACCTTC.

The V and J genes are TRBV21-1 and TRBJ1-1. TRBV21-1 is flagged as a pseudogene. This CDR3 is 11 amino acids long. The DNA for the CDR3 is TGTGCCAGCAGCAACGCTGGCGGAGCTTTCTTT. As protein: CASSNAGGAFF.

This chain connects TRBV7-3 to TRBJ2-3, with 8 bases that match TRBD1. CDR3 size: 15 residues. Germline trimming cut 5 bases from V and 3 bases from J; bases unmatched to any gene: 7. CDR1 and CDR2 from the germline V gene are SGHTA and FQGTGA. In DNA, the CDR3 is TGTGCCAGCAGCCTAGGACAGGGACGTACAGATACGCAGTATTTT. This gives the protein CASSLGQGRTDTQYF.

The chain employs TRBV6-1 and TRBJ1-4; 7 bases agree with TRBD1. The CDR3 is made up of 17 amino acids. Germline CDR1 is MNHNS and CDR2 is SASEGT. V shed 1 base, J shed 4 bases, and the junction held 9 bases outside the gene matches. In nucleotides, the CDR3 is TGTGCCAGCAGTGAAGGCGACAGGGCCTGGGGTAATGAAAAACTGTTTTTT. This sequence encodes CASSEGDRAWGNEKLFF.

The chain uses TRBV19 and TRBJ1-4, with D possibly being TRBD1 (6 bases). This CDR3 region has 15 residues. V gave up 2 bases and J gave up 5 bases, with 12 bases separating them. CDR1 is LNHDA, CDR2 SQIVND, per germline (reference sequence). CDR3 loop: CASSIKDRMNEKLFF. The CDR3, as DNA: TGTGCCAGTAGTATAAAGGACAGAATGAATGAAAAACTGTTTTTT.

The CDR3 bases are TGTGCCAGCAGCTTACAGACAGGGGTCTATGAGCAGTTCTTC. Its protein product is CASSLQTGVYEQFF. The V gene is TRBV11-3, the J gene TRBJ2-1; 8 nucleotides align to TRBD1. From germline, CDR1 is SGHNT and CDR2 YENEEA. The CDR3 has 14 amino acids. V was pared by 2 bases and J by 8 bases, with 5 bases of the junction left unmatched.